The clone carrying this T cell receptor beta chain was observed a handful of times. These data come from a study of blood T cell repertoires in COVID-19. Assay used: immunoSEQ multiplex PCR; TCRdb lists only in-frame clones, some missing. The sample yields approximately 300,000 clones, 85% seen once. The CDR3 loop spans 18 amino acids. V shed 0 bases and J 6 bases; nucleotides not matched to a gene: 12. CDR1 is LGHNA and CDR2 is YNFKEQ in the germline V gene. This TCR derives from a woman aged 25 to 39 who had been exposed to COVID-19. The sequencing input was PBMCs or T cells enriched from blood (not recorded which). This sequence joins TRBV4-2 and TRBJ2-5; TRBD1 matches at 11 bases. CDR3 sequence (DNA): TGTGCCAGCAGCCAAGAGAGGACAGGGGGCGCGGGTTTGAAGACCCAGTACTTC. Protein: CASSQERTGGAGLKTQYF.